The clone carrying this T cell receptor beta chain was picked up one time. What it recognizes is unknown. CD4+ cell separation produced CD45RA+ naive and CD45RA-negative memory subsets. This sample was included in a study of shared clonotypes between healthy human individuals. Across the study: Every donor yielded three CD4 naive, three CD4 memory, two CD8 naive and one CD8 memory plate. Whole-study results and caveats: Lower generation probabilities were found for non-shared clonotypes than for those shared by all four donors. Sharing across four donors was seen in 4.5% to 5.5% of naive CD4 clonotypes.

TCRdb's table, derived via immunoSEQ multiplex PCR, lists solely in-frame clones and lacks some. This sample yields roughly 2.4 million clones, of which 90% to 96% are seen a single time; 0.13% belongs to the top ten. The CDR3 runs 12 residues. Trimming left V 2 bases short and J 7 bases short, with 7 bases between. From germline, CDR1 is SGHDT and CDR2 YYEEEE. The chain links TRBV5-6 to TRBJ2-1, with a tentative D call TRBD2 (5 bases). The sequence derives from a man younger than 35 in good health. The specimen was naive CD4+ T cells sorted from blood. Regarding subset: CD45RA+ positively selected. The CDR3 DNA reads TGTGCCAGCAGCTTCGGGGAGAATGAGCAGTTCTTC. Translation gives CASSFGENEQFF.